These 16 T cell receptor beta chains originate from one sample sequenced in a study of cytomegalovirus exposure and HLA in healthy donors. The PCR contained 60 Vbeta and 13 Jbeta primers. Produced via immunoSEQ multiplex PCR; TCRdb's table is partial and in-frame only. Of fewer than 200,000 clones listed, just under 80% were seen once; the top ten hold 0.95% to 1.5%. Sample: PBMCs. The origin of the receptors is a woman between 45 and 65 years old in good health and CMV-seronegative.

J is TRBJ2-7 and V is TRBV7-9; TRBD2 matches 11 bases. The J segment lost 3 bases and the V segment lost 7 bases, leaving 5 bases of the junction unmatched. The CDR3 has 14 residues. Germline V gives CDR1 SEHNR, CDR2 FQNEAQ (reference sequence). This CDR3 reads CASMSLAGDYEQYF. In nucleotides, the CDR3 is TGTGCCAGCATGTCACTAGCGGGAGACTACGAGCAGTACTTC.

This rearrangement joins TRBV9 to TRBJ2-3; possible D gene TRBD1, 6 bases. The CDR3 is made up of 14 amino acids. Trimming took off 2 bases at V and 2 bases at J, with 9 bases between the two ends. The germline V gene encodes CDR1 SGDLS and CDR2 YYNGEE. The CDR3 DNA reads as TGTGCCAGCAGCGTCTTGGGGGCCACAGATACGCAGTATTTT. It specifies CASSVLGATDTQYF.

The rearrangement uses TRBV2 and TRBJ2-7, with a possible D match to TRBD1 (5 bases). The CDR3 length is 14 residues. V lost 2 bases to trimming and J lost 2 bases, with 10 bases between them. Per germline, CDR1 SNHLY and CDR2 FYNNEI. Written as DNA, the CDR3 is TGTGCCAGCAGTGAACAGGGCTTGACCTACGAGCAGTACTTC. It translates to CASSEQGLTYEQYF.

The chain links TRBV5-6 to TRBJ2-2; D possibly corresponds to TRBD2 (6 bases). This CDR3 comprises 17 residues. Germline V gene data show CDR1 as SGHDT and CDR2 as YYEEEE. Trimming took 0 bases from V and 1 from J, leaving 13 bases between them. CDR3 nucleotides: TGTGCCAGCAGCTTGGAACTAGCCCGGGGGAACACCGGGGAGCTGTTTTTT. Translation: CASSLELARGNTGELFF.

The chain has TRBV4-1 and TRBJ2-2; the D gene is possibly TRBD1 (5 bases). Looked up from germline, CDR1 is MGHRA and CDR2 is YSYEKL. This CDR3 is built from 14 residues. Trimming left V 1 base short and J 4 bases short, with 7 bases between. DNA for the CDR3: TGCGCCAGCAGCCAAGGACAGATCACCGGGGAGCTGTTTTTT. Its translation is CASSQGQITGELFF.

The CDR3 here is CASGTRGRGDGAEQYF. For the CDR3, the DNA is TGTGCCAGCGGCACCCGTGGCAGGGGGGACGGGGCCGAGCAGTACTTC. The chain recombines TRBV28 with TRBJ2-7, with D possibly being TRBD1 (7 bases). The CDR3 loop spans 16 amino acids. Germline V gene data show CDR1 as MDHEN and CDR2 as SYDVKM. Trimming took 8 bases from V and 6 from J, leaving 26 bases between them.

This clone was seen a handful of times. The chain joins TRBV27 to TRBJ1-6, with a possible D match to TRBD1 (5 bases). V lost 2 bases to trimming and J lost 7 bases, with 15 bases between them. The germline V gene encodes CDR1 MNHEY and CDR2 SMNVEV (reference sequence). CDR3 size: 16 residues. CDR3 protein: CASSLGPDSPNSPLHF. CDR3 nucleotide sequence: TGTGCCAGCAGTTTAGGCCCCGACAGCCCCAATTCACCCCTCCACTTT.

The chain couples TRBV28 to TRBJ1-5, with 7 bases that match TRBD1. Germline V lookup: CDR1 MDHEN, CDR2 SYDVKM. The V segment lost 8 bases and the J segment 4 bases; nucleotides outside the gene matches: 8. The length of the CDR3 is 14 residues. The CDR3 region has the DNA TGTGCCAGCCGGAGGGGGCAGCTAAATCAGCCCCAGCATTTT. Translating it yields CASRRGQLNQPQHF. The full variable domain, in which reference TRBV28 and TRBJ1-5 provide the parts outside the CDR3, is DVKVTQSSRYLVKRTGEKVFLECVQDMDHENMFWYRQDPGLGLRLIYFSYDVKMKEKGDIPEGYSVSREKKERFSLILESASTNQTSMYLCASRRGQLNQPQHFGDGTRLSIL.

This clone has only a few counts. The chain is built from TRBV7-8 and TRBJ1-5; TRBD1 might be the D (6 bases). Germline V CDR1 and CDR2: SGHVS, FQNEAQ. The V gene lost 2 bases and the J gene lost 4 bases, with 18 bases spanning the gap. The CDR3 consists of 17 residues. The CDR3 sequence: CASSLTTSGTLNQPQHF. CDR3 nucleotide sequence: TGTGCCAGCAGCTTAACGACCTCCGGGACACTAAATCAGCCCCAGCATTTT.

The V gene is TRBV5-1, the J gene TRBJ2-5; D gene unclear. The CDR3 spans 13 residues. With 2 bases removed from V and 5 bases from J, the gap between germline ends came to 10 bases. CDR1 SGHRS and CDR2 YFSETQ come from the germline V gene. CDR3 sequence (DNA): TGCGCCAGCAGCTTAGCCATTCTTGAGACCCAGTACTTC. Its protein product is CASSLAILETQYF.

There are many counts of this clone. The rearrangement links TRBV9 to TRBJ2-7; possibly TRBD2 for D (5 bases). The CDR3 runs to 15 residues. The V and J ends lost 3 bases and 6 bases respectively, with 19 bases between them. CDR1 is SGDLS, CDR2 YYNGEE, per germline. The CDR3 DNA reads TGTGCCAGCAGCGGCGCCGGGATTATAGCTCCCGAGCAGTACTTC. It specifies CASSGAGIIAPEQYF. The whole variable domain, remainder taken from reference TRBV9 and TRBJ2-7, is DSGVTQTPKHLITATGQRVTLRCSPRSGDLSVYWYQQSLDQGLQFLIQYYNGEERAKGNILERFSAQQFPDLHSELNLSSLELGDSALYFCASSGAGIIAPEQYFGPGTRLTVT.

This clone has a single count. The gene calls are TRBV30 and TRBJ1-1; D remains ambiguous. The CDR3 spans 12 residues. The germline CDR1 and CDR2 sequences are GTSNPN and SVGIG (reference sequence). Trimming took 1 base from V and 1 from J, leaving 4 bases between them. For the CDR3, the DNA is TGTGCCTGGAGTGGACAGAACACTGAAGCTTTCTTT. It translates to CAWSGQNTEAFF.

The chain carries TRBV28 and TRBJ2-7; 9 nucleotides match TRBD2. Germline V gene sequence: CDR1 MDHEN, CDR2 SYDVKM. The CDR3 has 17 residues. Losses at the gene ends were 6 bases for V and 0 bases for J; bases not matched to a gene: 12. Here the CDR3 DNA reads TGTGCCAGCAGATCACTTAGCGGGGGCGTAAGCTCCTACGAGCAGTACTTC. It specifies CASRSLSGGVSSYEQYF.

This chain connects TRBV15 to TRBJ2-1; 7 positions agree with TRBD2. The CDR3 runs 17 residues. The junction had 10 bases not matched to a gene; V was cut back by 0 bases and J by 5 bases. Germline-derived CDR1 and CDR2 are LNHNV and YYDKDF (reference sequence). In nucleotides, the CDR3 is TGTGCCACCAGCAGAGATACTGGCGGGAGTTCCCACAATGAGCAGTTCTTC. This translates into CATSRDTGGSSHNEQFF.

The chain is built from TRBV7-9 and TRBJ2-1, with TRBD2 identical over 8 bases. Trimming cost V 4 bases and J 4 bases; bases outside gene matches: 12. CDR1 is SEHNR, CDR2 FQNEAQ, per germline (reference sequence). The CDR3 spans 17 residues. The CDR3 loop reads CASSSGEGAGAYNEQFF. The CDR3 coding sequence is TGTGCCAGCAGCTCCGGCGAGGGAGCGGGAGCATACAATGAGCAGTTCTTC. Using reference TRBV7-9 and TRBJ2-1 for the parts outside the CDR3, the full variable domain is DTGVSQNPRHKITKRGQNVTFRCDPISEHNRLYWYRQTLGQGPEFLTYFQNEAQLEKSRLLSDRFSAERPKGSFSTLEIQRTEQGDSAMYLCASSSGEGAGAYNEQFFGPGTRLTVL.

V gene TRBV15 combines with J gene TRBJ2-2, with a weak D call TRBD1 (6 bases). The V end was cut by 0 bases, the J end by 3 bases, with 8 bases between. CDR1 and CDR2 from the germline V gene are LNHNV and YYDKDF (reference sequence). The CDR3 totals 15 residues. This CDR3 is CATSRDNRDTGELFF. The CDR3, as DNA: TGTGCCACCAGCAGAGATAACAGGGACACCGGGGAGCTGTTTTTT.